Shown below are 21 T cell receptor beta chains from a single sample sequenced in a study of T cell responses to AZD1222 COVID-19 vaccine. Clones were sequenced by immunoSEQ multiplex PCR, and TCRdb holds only the in-frame ones, with some missing. The table includes about 110,000 clones, over 80% detected once. The material was peripheral blood, obtained 28 days after the second AZD1222 dose. These receptors came from an adult who received the AZD1222 COVID-19 vaccine.

The chain combines TRBV6-1 with TRBJ2-1; TRBD2 matches at 9 bases. The CDR3 is 16 amino acids. In germline, CDR1 is MNHNS, CDR2 SASEGT. J lost 6 bases, V lost 1 base, and 7 bases had no gene match. Here the CDR3 DNA reads TGTGCCAGCAGTGAAGGGGGCGGGAGGGCCTTCAATGAGCAGTTCTTC. Translated: CASSEGGGRAFNEQFF.

This clone occurred once. The V gene is TRBV5-1, the J gene TRBJ2-1; 11 bases line up with TRBD2. V trimming: 0 bases; J trimming: 1 base; junction bases outside the gene matches: 9. In germline, CDR1 is SGHRS, CDR2 YFSETQ. This CDR3 has 19 amino acids. The CDR3 region has the DNA TGCGCCAGCAGCTTGGCCTGGCTAGCGGGGGGTACGTCCTACAATGAGCAGTTCTTC. This encodes CASSLAWLAGGTSYNEQFF. The full variable domain, completed using reference TRBV5-1 and TRBJ2-1, is KAGVTQTPRYLIKTRGQQVTLSCSPISGHRSVSWYQQTPGQGLQFLFEYFSETQRNKGNFPGRFSGRQFSNSRSEMNVSTLELGDSALYLCASSLAWLAGGTSYNEQFFGPGTRLTVL.

The chain links TRBV5-1 to TRBJ2-1; 10 nucleotides agree with TRBD2. J gave up 1 base and V 4 bases, and 8 bases lay outside the gene matches. This CDR3 has 17 amino acids. From germline, CDR1 is SGHRS and CDR2 YFSETQ. The CDR3 sequence: CASSLPGLAFSYNEQFF. CDR3 DNA sequence: TGCGCCAGCAGCCTACCGGGACTAGCGTTTTCCTACAATGAGCAGTTCTTC. Variable domain in full (rest from reference TRBV5-1 and TRBJ2-1): KAGVTQTPRYLIKTRGQQVTLSCSPISGHRSVSWYQQTPGQGLQFLFEYFSETQRNKGNFPGRFSGRQFSNSRSEMNVSTLELGDSALYLCASSLPGLAFSYNEQFFGPGTRLTVL.

The V and J genes are TRBV2 and TRBJ1-2; D unresolved. V shed 7 bases and J shed 4 bases, with 13 bases lying between them. This CDR3 has 13 amino acids. CDR1 is SNHLY, CDR2 FYNNEI, per germline. The CDR3 reads CASTRTGFYGYTF. The CDR3 nucleotides read TGTGCCAGCACCCGAACGGGGTTCTATGGCTACACCTTC.

This clone turned up a few times. The genes are TRBV6-5 and TRBJ1-2; maybe TRBD1 (6 bases). Per the germline V gene, CDR1 is MNHEY and CDR2 is SVGAGI. This CDR3 comprises 16 residues. V shed 0 bases and J shed 4 bases, with 15 bases lying between them. The CDR3 region is CASSYSRGSYTYGYTF. The CDR3 DNA reads as TGTGCCAGCAGTTACTCTAGGGGGAGTTATACCTATGGCTACACCTTC.

The chain joins TRBV27 to TRBJ2-1; TRBD1 matches 8 bases. CDR1 and CDR2 (germline): MNHEY, SMNVEV (reference sequence). V was clipped by 4 bases and J by 2 bases; unmatched bases: 10. This CDR3 comprises 17 residues. The CDR3 region is CASSSYSGTGTYNEQFF. The CDR3 region has the DNA TGTGCCAGCAGTTCCTATTCCGGGACAGGAACCTACAATGAGCAGTTCTTC.

This chain links TRBV5-6 with TRBJ1-4; the D gene is possibly TRBD1 (5 bases). V was trimmed by 2 bases and J by 8 bases, leaving 16 bases between them. Germline CDR1 is SGHDT and CDR2 is YYEEEE. This CDR3 has 15 amino acids. In DNA, the CDR3 is TGTGCCAGCAGCTTTTACGACAGACGAATGGAAAAACTGTTTTTT. This gives the protein CASSFYDRRMEKLFF.

The chain joins TRBV28 to TRBJ1-1; D is unclear. V lost 5 bases and J 4 bases, leaving 11 bases between the germline ends. CDR1 is MDHEN, CDR2 SYDVKM, per germline. The CDR3 contains 13 residues. The CDR3 sequence: CASSTNLGTEAFF. The CDR3 DNA follows: TGTGCCAGCAGTACGAATTTGGGCACTGAAGCTTTCTTT.

The CDR3 bases are TGTGCCAGCACCCCACCGGACAGTAATCAGCCCCAGCATTTT. Translation: CASTPPDSNQPQHF. The rearrangement uses TRBV28 and TRBJ1-5; tentatively, D is TRBD1 (6 bases). V gave up 7 bases and J gave up 4 bases, with 14 bases separating them. This CDR3 contains 14 residues. Germline loops: CDR1 MDHEN, CDR2 SYDVKM. The full variable domain, completed using reference TRBV28 and TRBJ1-5, is DVKVTQSSRYLVKRTGEKVFLECVQDMDHENMFWYRQDPGLGLRLIYFSYDVKMKEKGDIPEGYSVSREKKERFSLILESASTNQTSMYLCASTPPDSNQPQHFGDGTRLSIL.

This chain links TRBV3-1 (or the pseudogene TRBV3-2) with TRBJ1-4; D is ambiguous. The V gene lost 8 bases and the J gene lost 8 bases, with 18 bases spanning the gap. The CDR3 spans 14 residues. The germline V gene encodes CDR1 LGHDT and CDR2 YNNKEL (reference sequence). CDR3 sequence (DNA): TGTGCCAGCGCAAAGGGAGCCCGGGGAGAAAAACTGTTTTTT. It is translated as CASAKGARGEKLFF.

The genes are TRBV10-3 and TRBJ2-1; no definite D call. The germline V and J ends were trimmed by 3 bases and 4 bases, with 7 bases remaining between them. The CDR3 loop spans 13 amino acids. Germline V lookup: CDR1 ENHRY, CDR2 SYGVKD. As DNA, the CDR3 is TGTGCCATCAGTGAAACGAGTTACAATGAGCAGTTCTTC. Translated, it gives CAISETSYNEQFF.

The chain employs TRBV28 and TRBJ2-7, with a tentative D call TRBD2 (5 bases). Deletions cut 6 bases from V and 2 bases from J, with 20 bases between. The CDR3 consists of 16 residues. Germline values: CDR1 MDHEN, CDR2 SYDVKM. The CDR3 sequence: CASRQSSPGIPYEQYF. Written as DNA, the CDR3 is TGTGCCAGCAGGCAGTCATCACCGGGAATCCCCTACGAGCAGTACTTC.

The chain joins TRBV19 to TRBJ1-5; TRBD1 matches at 7 bases. Trimming removed 10 bases from V and 4 bases from J; junction bases left unmatched: 7. The CDR3 contains 13 residues. Germline V gene sequence: CDR1 LNHDA, CDR2 SQIVND (reference sequence). The CDR3 region has the DNA TGTGCCACCCCGACAGGGCGGAATCAGCCCCAGCATTTT. Its translation is CATPTGRNQPQHF.

The genes are TRBV6-2 or TRBV6-3 and TRBJ2-7; D unresolved. The CDR3 totals 11 residues. Germline lookup yields CDR1 MNHEY and CDR2 SVGEGT. Between the trimmed V and J ends, which lost 0 bases and 6 bases, there was a span of 3 bases. The CDR3 loop is CASSYSGEQYF. The CDR3 region has the DNA TGTGCCAGCAGTTACTCGGGCGAGCAGTACTTC.

The chain recombines TRBV6-1 with TRBJ2-3; no clear D gene. Between the trimmed V and J ends, which lost 0 bases and 6 bases, there was a span of 19 bases. CDR3 size: 17 residues. The germline V gene has CDR1 MNHNS and CDR2 SASEGT. CDR3 protein: CASSEALLPLGFDTQYF. The DNA for the CDR3 is TGTGCCAGCAGTGAAGCGCTTCTCCCTTTAGGTTTTGATACGCAGTATTTT.

The CDR3 is CASSLRMGALPETQYF. DNA of the CDR3: TGTGCCAGCAGCCTACGGATGGGCGCCCTTCCAGAGACCCAGTACTTC. The chain carries TRBV6-2 or TRBV6-3 and TRBJ2-5; D is uncertain. Germline V CDR1 and CDR2: MNHEY, SVGEGT. The CDR3 sequence is 16 residues long. Trimming stripped 6 bases from V and 4 bases from J, with 21 bases between.

The CDR3 DNA reads TGTGCCAGCAGGAGGGACAGCCGTGGGCCCCAGCATTTT. Protein: CASRRDSRGPQHF. The rearrangement links TRBV2 to TRBJ1-5, with 7 nucleotides matching TRBD1. V dropped 6 bases and J dropped 9; count of bases not matched to a gene: 8. The CDR3 has 13 residues. CDR1 is SNHLY, CDR2 FYNNEI, per germline.

This sequence joins TRBV5-4 and TRBJ1-1; D possibly corresponds to TRBD1 (5 bases). Germline lookup yields CDR1 SGHNT and CDR2 YYREEE (reference sequence). V gave up 0 bases and J gave up 0 bases, with 12 bases separating them. There are 16 residues in the CDR3. In DNA form, the CDR3 reads TGTGCCAGCAGCTTGGGGGGCGTGGGTATGAACACTGAAGCTTTCTTT. Translated, it gives CASSLGGVGMNTEAFF.

V is TRBV28 and J is TRBJ2-1, with 15 positions matching TRBD2. Losses at the gene ends were 6 bases for V and 4 bases for J; bases not matched to a gene: 4. CDR1 and CDR2 from the germline V gene are MDHEN and SYDVKM. This CDR3 contains 16 residues. This CDR3 is CASRRTSGGVYNEQFF. In DNA form, the CDR3 reads TGTGCCAGCAGACGGACTAGCGGGGGGGTATACAATGAGCAGTTCTTC.

V usage is TRBV18 and J usage is TRBJ2-2; 7 nucleotides align to TRBD2. Trimming removed 3 bases from V and 1 base from J; junction bases left unmatched: 5. The CDR3 runs to 16 residues. CDR1 KGHSH and CDR2 LQKENI come from the germline V gene. CDR3 in DNA: TGTGCCAGCTCACCGGGACTAACAGGGAACACCGGGGAGCTGTTTTTT. Encoded protein: CASSPGLTGNTGELFF.

This chain uses TRBV7-9 with TRBJ1-5, with 7 bases identical to TRBD1. CDR1 SEHNR and CDR2 FQNEAQ come from the germline V gene (reference sequence). The length of the CDR3 is 16 residues. J was trimmed by 4 bases and V by 4 bases; bases with no gene match: 10. DNA for the CDR3: TGTGCCAGCAGCTCGCTAACAGGGGAGGGGAATCAGCCCCAGCATTTT. Translated: CASSSLTGEGNQPQHF.